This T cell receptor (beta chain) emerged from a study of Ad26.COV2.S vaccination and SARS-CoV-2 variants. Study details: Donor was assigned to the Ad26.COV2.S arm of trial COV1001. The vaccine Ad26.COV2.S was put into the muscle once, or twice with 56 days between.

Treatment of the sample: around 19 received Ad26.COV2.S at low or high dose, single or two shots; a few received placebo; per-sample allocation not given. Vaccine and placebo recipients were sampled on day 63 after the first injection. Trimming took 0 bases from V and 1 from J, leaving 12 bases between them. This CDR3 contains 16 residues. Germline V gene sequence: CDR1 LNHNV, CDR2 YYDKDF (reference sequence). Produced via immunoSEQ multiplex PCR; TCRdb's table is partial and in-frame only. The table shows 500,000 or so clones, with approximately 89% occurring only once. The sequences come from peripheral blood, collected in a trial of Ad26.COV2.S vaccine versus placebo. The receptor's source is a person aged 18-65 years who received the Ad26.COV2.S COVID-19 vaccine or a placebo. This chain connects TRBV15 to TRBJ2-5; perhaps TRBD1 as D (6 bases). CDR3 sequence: CATSRELGAGQETQYF. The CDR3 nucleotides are TGTGCCACCAGCAGAGAGCTGGGGGCCGGCCAAGAGACCCAGTACTTC.